Listed here are 15 T cell receptor beta chains from one sample, sequenced in a study of shared clonotypes between healthy human individuals. Positive CCR7 selection of CD45RO-negative cells yielded the naive CD8 cells, and terminally differentiated effector memory CD45RA+ cells were excluded. The assay was immunoSEQ multiplex PCR, and TCRdb's table has in-frame clones only and misses some. This sample has about 2.1 million clones, with 93% found just once. Specimen: naive CD8+ T cells from PBMCs. These receptors were taken from a man younger than 35 in good health. Some clones in this sample may be carry-over from other donors' samples.

V usage is TRBV7-7 and J usage is TRBJ2-1, with 7 bases lining up with TRBD1. The germline gives CDR1 SSHAT, CDR2 FNYEAQ (reference sequence). The CDR3 length is 15 residues. V shed 5 bases, J shed 0 bases, and the junction held 4 bases outside the gene matches. This chain's CDR3 is CASSGDRASYNEQFF. The CDR3 DNA is TGTGCCAGCAGCGGGGACAGAGCCTCCTACAATGAGCAGTTCTTC. Using reference TRBV7-7 and TRBJ2-1 for the parts outside the CDR3, the full variable domain is GAGVSQSPRYKVTKRGQDVTLRCDPISSHATLYWYQQALGQGPEFLTYFNYEAQPDKSGLPSDRFSAERPEGSISTLTIQRTEQRDSAMYRCASSGDRASYNEQFFGPGTRLTVL.

Comments on this clone: The sample holds other DNA sequences that translate to the same CDR3. The V gene is TRBV7-9, the J gene TRBJ2-1, with no clear D. CDR1 and CDR2 from the germline V gene are SEHNR and FQNEAQ (reference sequence). Trimming pared 5 bases from V and 8 bases from J, leaving 10 bases between. The CDR3 covers 12 residues. In nucleotides, the CDR3 is TGTGCCAGCAGCCCCATCGGCGATGAGCAGTTCTTC. Encoded protein: CASSPIGDEQFF.

J is TRBJ2-7 and V is TRBV19; possible D gene TRBD1, 6 bases. CDR3 size: 13 residues. V lost 4 bases to trimming and J lost 3 bases, with 10 bases between them. Germline V CDR1 and CDR2: LNHDA, SQIVND (reference sequence). CDR3 sequence (DNA): TGTGCCAGTAGTACCTGGGACAACTACGAGCAGTACTTC. It codes for CASSTWDNYEQYF.

This clone was counted only a few times. At the DNA level, this CDR3 is encoded by other sequences in the same sample as well. This chain links TRBV9 with TRBJ2-2, with TRBD2 matching 13 bases. V was pared by 4 bases and J by 4 bases, with 4 bases of the junction left unmatched. Germline CDR1 SGDLS, CDR2 YYNGEE. There are 16 residues in the CDR3. The CDR3 protein is CASSPGLAGLTGELFF. DNA for the CDR3: TGTGCCAGCAGCCCGGGACTAGCGGGACTCACCGGGGAGCTGTTTTTT.

The genes are TRBV6-6 and TRBJ2-7; maybe TRBD1 (6 bases). The CDR3 covers 15 residues. Germline-derived CDR1 and CDR2 are MNHNY and SVGAGI (reference sequence). The V gene lost 2 bases and the J gene lost 2 bases, with 13 bases spanning the gap. Here the CDR3 DNA reads TGTGCCAGCAGTTACGCCACAGGGTTCCCCTACGAGCAGTACTTC. It specifies CASSYATGFPYEQYF.

The rearrangement links TRBV30 to TRBJ2-1; the match to TRBD1 covers 9 bases. Germline CDR1 reads GTSNPN; CDR2 reads SVGIG (reference sequence). The CDR3 is made up of 13 amino acids. The junction had 6 bases not matched to a gene; V was cut back by 3 bases and J by 9 bases. In nucleotides, the CDR3 is TGTGCCTGGAGACCATTGGGACAGGGTGAGCAGTTCTTC. This gives the protein CAWRPLGQGEQFF.

V and J are TRBV6-7 and TRBJ1-3; a possible D gene is TRBD1 (5 bases). TRBV6-7 is assigned to the ORF class and has an uncertain function. The CDR3 runs 14 residues. V lost 2 bases and J 0 bases, leaving 5 bases between the germline ends. This chain's CDR3 is CASSYQGSGNTIYF. CDR3 nucleotide sequence: TGTGCCAGCAGTTACCAGGGCTCTGGAAACACCATATATTTT.

CDR3 sequence reads: CASSSPGWALLYQETQYF. CDR3 DNA sequence: TGTGCCAGCAGCTCCCCGGGGTGGGCCCTCCTTTACCAAGAGACCCAGTACTTC. The genes are TRBV7-9 and TRBJ2-5, with a weak D call TRBD2 (5 bases). The V and J ends lost 4 bases and 0 bases respectively, with 21 bases between them. Germline V lookup: CDR1 SEHNR, CDR2 FQNEAQ (reference sequence). CDR3 length: 18 residues.

The chain is built from TRBV28 and TRBJ2-5; D possibly corresponds to TRBD2 (5 bases). The CDR3 runs 13 residues. From germline, CDR1 is MDHEN and CDR2 SYDVKM. V lost 10 bases and J lost 4, with 16 bases in between. The CDR3 DNA sequence: TGTGCCACCGAGGGAACGGATGGAGAGACCCAGTACTTC. Translated: CATEGTDGETQYF.

The chain is built from TRBV15 and TRBJ2-5; the D gene is possibly TRBD2 (6 bases). Germline CDR1 reads LNHNV; CDR2 reads YYDKDF (reference sequence). The CDR3 sequence is 14 residues long. Trimming stripped 6 bases from V and 4 bases from J, with 15 bases between. CDR3 residues: CATRRDGGLETQYF. Written as DNA, the CDR3 is TGTGCCACCAGACGCGACGGGGGTCTAGAGACCCAGTACTTC. The whole variable domain, filled in from reference TRBV15 and TRBJ2-5, reads DAMVIQNPRYQVTQFGKPVTLSCSQTLNHNVMYWYQQKSSQAPKLLFHYYDKDFNNEADTPDNFQSRRPNTSFCFLDIRSPGLGDTAMYLCATRRDGGLETQYFGPGTRLLVL.

This clone was observed a single time. The V call is TRBV19, the J call TRBJ2-7; D remains ambiguous. Trimming took off 10 bases at V and 2 bases at J, with 15 bases between the two ends. Germline CDR1 is LNHDA and CDR2 is SQIVND (reference sequence). The CDR3 runs to 13 residues. The CDR3 region has the DNA TGTGCCACTCAAGGATTCTACCCCTACGAGCAGTACTTC. Translation: CATQGFYPYEQYF.

Concerning this clone: This sample also contains other DNA sequences that code for the same CDR3. This sequence joins TRBV27 and TRBJ2-4, with a weak D call TRBD2 (5 bases). This CDR3 is built from 15 residues. Germline V gene data show CDR1 as MNHEY and CDR2 as SMNVEV (reference sequence). The V end lost 0 bases, the J end lost 0 bases, and 6 bases lay between the germline ends. This CDR3 reads CASSLSGVAKNIQYF. The DNA of the CDR3 is TGTGCCAGCAGTTTATCCGGGGTAGCCAAAAACATTCAGTACTTC.

V usage is TRBV9 and J usage is TRBJ1-1; D perhaps matches TRBD1 (5 bases). This CDR3 is built from 14 residues. Germline V lookup: CDR1 SGDLS, CDR2 YYNGEE. V lost 3 bases and J 8 bases, leaving 17 bases between the germline ends. This chain's CDR3 is CASSGRKGPAEAFF. For the CDR3, the DNA is TGTGCCAGCAGCGGACGTAAGGGGCCGGCCGAAGCTTTCTTT.

The chain links TRBV27 to TRBJ2-1, with 7 bases lining up with TRBD1. CDR1 and CDR2 from the germline V gene are MNHEY and SMNVEV (reference sequence). The ends lost 5 bases at V and 9 bases at J; junction bases unmatched: 16. CDR3 length: 16 amino acids. This CDR3 is CASSNARGPGIGEQFF. The CDR3 DNA reads as TGTGCCAGCAGTAATGCGAGGGGGCCGGGGATTGGTGAGCAGTTCTTC.

The V and J genes are TRBV5-8 and TRBJ2-1; D uncertain. Germline lookup yields CDR1 SGHTS and CDR2 YDEGEE. The CDR3 is made up of 12 amino acids. Trimming removed 6 bases at V and 7 bases at J, with 11 bases between. The CDR3 DNA is TGTGCCAGCACGGTTGCCGGGAATGAGCAGTTCTTC. Protein product: CASTVAGNEQFF.